A single sample gave rise to the 27 T cell receptor beta chains below, sequenced in a study of PD-1 blockade in classical Hodgkin lymphoma. The assay was immunoSEQ multiplex PCR, and TCRdb's table has in-frame clones only and misses some. The repertoire holds approximately 30,000 clones, roughly 80% seen once, with just under 2.5% in the top ten. In every patient, relapse followed autologous stem cell transplantation, while exposure to brentuximab vedotin differed. Out of thawed PBMCs, magnetic negative selection purified CD4+ T cells. Specimen: CD4+ T cells from blood, collected at baseline. All receptors derive from a human donor with classical Hodgkin lymphoma.

The chain carries TRBV2 and TRBJ1-1; 10 nucleotides align to TRBD1. The J segment lost 2 bases and the V segment lost 6 bases, leaving 3 bases of the junction unmatched. CDR1 is SNHLY, CDR2 FYNNEI, per germline. The CDR3 covers 14 residues. CDR3 amino acids: CASRGDRGNTEAFF. The CDR3 DNA sequence: TGTGCCAGCAGGGGGGACAGGGGTAACACTGAAGCTTTCTTT.

The chain links TRBV7-9 to TRBJ1-4; 7 bases fit TRBD1. CDR1 SEHNR and CDR2 FQNEAQ come from the germline V gene (reference sequence). The CDR3 totals 15 residues. V lost 0 bases and J lost 7; bases outside the gene matches: 5. As DNA, the CDR3 is TGTGCCAGCAGCTTAGCGACAGGGAGGGTTGAAAAACTGTTTTTT. This sequence encodes CASSLATGRVEKLFF.

The rearrangement links TRBV5-6 to TRBJ1-2; maybe TRBD1 (6 bases). This CDR3 has 14 residues. Germline CDR1 reads SGHDT; CDR2 reads YYEEEE. With 0 bases removed from V and 4 bases from J, the gap between germline ends came to 10 bases. The chain's CDR3 is CASSLERTVYGYTF. In DNA form, the CDR3 reads TGTGCCAGCAGCTTGGAGAGGACAGTCTATGGCTACACCTTC.

The chain couples TRBV2 to TRBJ1-2; TRBD1 matches 7 bases. CDR1 and CDR2 from the germline V gene are SNHLY and FYNNEI. J lost 7 bases, V lost 6 bases, and 8 bases had no gene match. This CDR3 spans 13 amino acids. CDR3 amino acids: CASRDQGGGGYTF. The CDR3 nucleotides read TGTGCCAGCAGAGACCAGGGGGGAGGTGGCTACACCTTC.

This sequence joins TRBV19 and TRBJ1-3; D is unclear. The CDR3 sequence is 17 residues long. Looked up from germline, CDR1 is LNHDA and CDR2 is SQIVND (reference sequence). Trimming left V 3 bases short and J 4 bases short, with 19 bases between. In DNA form, the CDR3 reads TGTGCCAGTAGTATGAGTATTTGGAGTACAGACGGAAACACCATATATTTT. This codes for CASSMSIWSTDGNTIYF.

V is TRBV6-6 and J is TRBJ2-5, with TRBD2 matching 7 bases. Germline loops: CDR1 MNHNY, CDR2 SVGAGI (reference sequence). This CDR3 has 13 amino acids. Trimming at V came to 6 bases and at J to 5 bases, leaving 6 bases not matched to a gene. CDR3 amino acids: CASRGEGRETQYF. The CDR3 nucleotides are TGTGCCAGCAGGGGGGAGGGACGGGAGACCCAGTACTTC.

This clone came up a few times. The chain combines TRBV19 with TRBJ2-1, with 8 bases lining up with TRBD1. Looked up from germline, CDR1 is LNHDA and CDR2 is SQIVND (reference sequence). J was trimmed by 8 bases and V by 3 bases; bases with no gene match: 6. The CDR3 runs to 14 residues. In nucleotides, the CDR3 is TGTGCCAGTAGTATCCGGACAGGGATAGATGAGCAGTTCTTC. Its translation is CASSIRTGIDEQFF.

The genes are TRBV2 and TRBJ1-3; possibly TRBD1 for D (6 bases). The CDR3 extends over 10 amino acids. The V gene's germline CDR1 is SNHLY and CDR2 FYNNEI. V lost 7 bases to trimming and J lost 9 bases, with 7 bases between them. The CDR3 DNA is TGTGCCAGCAAGGGGGGCACCATATATTTT. Protein: CASKGGTIYF. The whole variable domain, filled in from reference TRBV2 and TRBJ1-3, reads EPEVTQTPSHQVTQMGQEVILRCVPISNHLYFYWYRQILGQKVEFLVSFYNNEISEKSEIFDDQFSVERPDGSNFTLKIRSTKLEDSAMYFCASKGGTIYFGEGSWLTVV.

The V and J genes are TRBV5-6 and TRBJ2-3, with 13 positions matching TRBD2. V was pared by 4 bases and J by 2 bases, with 4 bases of the junction left unmatched. The germline CDR1 and CDR2 sequences are SGHDT and YYEEEE. The CDR3 is 16 amino acids. The CDR3 is CASSTGLAGVTDTQYF. The CDR3, as DNA: TGTGCCAGCAGCACCGGACTAGCGGGGGTCACAGATACGCAGTATTTT.

The chain employs TRBV19 and TRBJ1-1; 10 bases align to TRBD1. The CDR3 is 14 residues long. V was clipped by 6 bases and J by 5 bases; unmatched bases: 6. Germline CDR1 reads LNHDA; CDR2 reads SQIVND (reference sequence). CDR3 nucleotide sequence: TGTGCCAGTAGGAGACAGGGGGCCCGGACTGAAGCTTTCTTT. This codes for CASRRQGARTEAFF.

The V gene is TRBV7-9, the J gene TRBJ1-1, with D unresolved. The germline V gene has CDR1 SEHNR and CDR2 FQNEAQ (reference sequence). Trimming stripped 0 bases from V and 1 base from J, with 9 bases between. The CDR3 sequence is 15 residues long. The CDR3 loop is CASSLAAVKNTEAFF. The CDR3 DNA follows: TGTGCCAGCAGCTTAGCGGCAGTAAAGAACACTGAAGCTTTCTTT.

The V and J genes are TRBV5-4 and TRBJ1-5; D is perhaps TRBD1 (5 bases). The CDR3 contains 15 residues. In germline, CDR1 is SGHNT, CDR2 YYREEE (reference sequence). Trimming stripped 4 bases from V and 2 bases from J, with 13 bases between. The DNA of the CDR3 is TGTGCCAGCAGCCGGGCAGGGTTCGGCAATCAGCCCCAGCATTTT. It yields the protein CASSRAGFGNQPQHF.

V and J are TRBV5-1 and TRBJ1-4, with a possible D match to TRBD1 (6 bases). The germline V gene encodes CDR1 SGHRS and CDR2 YFSETQ. This CDR3 is 15 amino acids long. V lost 2 bases to trimming and J lost 7 bases, with 15 bases between them. CDR3 amino acids: CASSFGEQGGEKLFF. CDR3 in DNA: TGCGCCAGCAGCTTTGGGGAACAGGGAGGTGAAAAACTGTTTTTT.

This sequence joins TRBV6-6 and TRBJ1-3; D unclear. Trimming cost V 7 bases and J 4 bases, with 11 bases left between them. Germline CDR1 reads MNHNY; CDR2 reads SVGAGI (reference sequence). The CDR3 sequence is 13 residues long. The CDR3 is CASKAGGGNTIYF. The CDR3 DNA is TGTGCCAGCAAGGCAGGAGGAGGAAACACCATATATTTT.

The chain carries TRBV5-1 and TRBJ1-3; D may be TRBD1 (5 bases). Trimming stripped 4 bases from V and 0 bases from J, with 17 bases between. This CDR3 contains 17 residues. CDR1 SGHRS and CDR2 YFSETQ come from the germline V gene. This chain's CDR3 is CASSPQAGGGSGNTIYF. The CDR3 DNA reads as TGCGCCAGCAGCCCCCAGGCAGGCGGGGGCTCTGGAAACACCATATATTTT.

This chain links TRBV6-5 with TRBJ2-2, with 7 bases that match TRBD1. The CDR3 spans 13 residues. Germline-derived CDR1 and CDR2 are MNHEY and SVGAGI. V lost 6 bases, J lost 5 bases, and 3 bases stayed unmatched. The CDR3 spells CASRRQGTGELFF. The CDR3 region has the DNA TGTGCCAGCAGGAGACAGGGAACCGGGGAGCTGTTTTTT.

The rearrangement links TRBV27 to TRBJ2-1; 10 nucleotides match TRBD2. V shed 1 base, J shed 5 bases, and the junction held 11 bases outside the gene matches. The CDR3 spans 18 residues. Germline V gives CDR1 MNHEY, CDR2 SMNVEV (reference sequence). CDR3 sequence: CASSLYLSGGSRHNEQFF. In DNA form, the CDR3 reads TGTGCCAGCAGTTTATATCTTAGCGGGGGGTCCCGTCACAATGAGCAGTTCTTC.

This chain connects TRBV6-5 to TRBJ2-7, with TRBD1 matching 7 bases. The CDR3 consists of 14 residues. Germline-derived CDR1 and CDR2 are MNHEY and SVGAGI. V was clipped by 5 bases and J by 3 bases; unmatched bases: 7. CDR3 sequence reads: CASSRGPSNYEQYF. As DNA, the CDR3 is TGTGCCAGCAGTAGGGGGCCATCCAACTACGAGCAGTACTTC.

The chain joins TRBV7-9 to TRBJ2-1; TRBD2 aligns across 14 bases. Looked up from germline, CDR1 is SEHNR and CDR2 is FQNEAQ (reference sequence). This CDR3 region has 15 residues. Germline trimming cut 5 bases from V and 7 bases from J; bases unmatched to any gene: 4. This CDR3 reads CASSVTSGGANEQFF. CDR3 DNA: TGTGCCAGCAGCGTGACTAGCGGGGGGGCGAATGAGCAGTTCTTC.

The rearrangement joins TRBV29-1 to TRBJ1-4; the D gene is possibly TRBD1 (6 bases). With 3 bases removed from V and 5 bases from J, the gap between germline ends came to 16 bases. There are 15 residues in the CDR3. The germline CDR1 and CDR2 sequences are SQVTM and ANQGSEA. The CDR3 region has the DNA TGCAGCGTTGAGAACGGGGGCAGACAGAATGAAAAACTGTTTTTT. This encodes CSVENGGRQNEKLFF.

This clone appeared once. The genes are TRBV19 and TRBJ1-1; a possible D gene is TRBD1 (5 bases). The V end lost 1 base, the J end lost 5 bases, and 11 bases lay between the germline ends. Germline V CDR1 and CDR2: LNHDA, SQIVND (reference sequence). This CDR3 is built from 14 residues. The CDR3 region is CASSIVGGPTEAFF. DNA for the CDR3: TGTGCCAGTAGTATAGTCGGGGGTCCTACTGAAGCTTTCTTT.

The chain joins TRBV6-5 to TRBJ1-1; D uncertain. The V and J ends lost 6 bases and 6 bases respectively, with 11 bases between them. Germline lookup yields CDR1 MNHEY and CDR2 SVGAGI. This CDR3 has 12 amino acids. CDR3 in amino acids: CASSRGGPEAFF. In nucleotides, the CDR3 is TGTGCCAGCAGCCGGGGAGGACCTGAAGCTTTCTTT.

The V gene is TRBV10-3, the J gene TRBJ1-2; TRBD1 aligns across 8 bases. The germline V gene has CDR1 ENHRY and CDR2 SYGVKD. Trimming removed 0 bases from V and 2 bases from J; junction bases left unmatched: 8. The CDR3 sequence is 17 residues long. The CDR3 region is CAISESGPGQANYGYTF. Here the CDR3 DNA reads TGTGCCATCAGTGAGTCGGGGCCGGGACAGGCGAACTATGGCTACACCTTC.

This rearrangement joins TRBV25-1 to TRBJ2-1; 7 bases align to TRBD1. Trimming removed 8 bases from V and 6 bases from J; junction bases left unmatched: 4. CDR3 size: 12 residues. The V gene's germline CDR1 is MGHDK and CDR2 SYGVNS. This CDR3 reads CASGAGGNEQFF. In DNA, the CDR3 is TGTGCCAGCGGGGCAGGGGGCAATGAGCAGTTCTTC.

The CDR3 DNA reads TGTGCCAGCAGCCCAACCTCGGATACGCAGTATTTT. Translation gives CASSPTSDTQYF. The rearrangement uses TRBV7-2 and TRBJ2-3; D is unresolved. V was clipped by 5 bases and J by 6 bases, with 9 bases between them. The CDR3 length is 12 residues. Germline V gene sequence: CDR1 SGHTA, CDR2 FQGNSA.

The chain carries TRBV29-1 and TRBJ2-3, with unresolved D. CDR3 size: 13 residues. Per the germline V gene, CDR1 is SQVTM and CDR2 is ANQGSEA. V was cut by 6 bases and J by 1 base, with 11 bases left in between. The CDR3 is CSVTGEGTDTQYF. CDR3 nucleotides: TGCAGCGTGACCGGCGAAGGCACAGATACGCAGTATTTT.

The rearrangement joins TRBV11-2 to TRBJ2-7, with TRBD2 as a possible D gene (5 bases). The CDR3 has 15 amino acids. In germline, CDR1 is SGHAT, CDR2 FQNNGV. Between the trimmed V and J ends, which lost 5 bases and 5 bases, there was a span of 19 bases. CDR3 DNA sequence: TGTGCCAGCAGCGACCAAAGGACCCTCGGGGACGAGCAGTACTTC. Translating it yields CASSDQRTLGDEQYF. The full variable domain, in which reference TRBV11-2 and TRBJ2-7 provide the parts outside the CDR3, is EAGVAQSPRYKIIEKRQSVAFWCNPISGHATLYWYQQILGQGPKLLIQFQNNGVVDDSQLPKDRFSAERLKGVDSTLKIQPAKLEDSAVYLCASSDQRTLGDEQYFGPGTRLTVT.